Below, 4 T cell receptor beta chains from the same sample are listed, as sequenced in a study of CD8+CD57+ T cells in acquired aplastic anemia. Patients picked for sequencing had shown CD8+CD57+ cell expansion detected by flow cytometry. According to the study, genomic DNA was the template for TCR beta VDJ and CDR3 profiling. Each CDR3 protein is one row after TCRdb ran MiXCR on the reads. The table lists 160,000 or so distinct CDR3 sequences, around 50% of them singletons. Sequencing used sorted CD4+, CD8+, or CD8+CD57+ T cells (not recorded which) from PBMCs. The receptors were gathered from a human donor with aplastic anemia.

This clonotype has at least ten counts. The chain combines TRBV5-1 with TRBJ2-5; D assignment may be TRBD1 or TRBD2 (5 bases each). With 1 base removed from V and 5 bases from J, the gap between germline ends came to 15 bases. Germline loops: CDR1 SGHRS, CDR2 YFSETQ. CDR3 length: 15 amino acids. The CDR3 coding sequence is TGCGCCAGCAGCTTGCGGGGTCAGGGAAGGGAGACCCAGTACTTC. It encodes CASSLRGQGRETQYF.

The J gene is TRBJ2-5, the V gene TRBV9; 7 bases line up with TRBD1. Trimming cost V 0 bases and J 5 bases; bases outside gene matches: 1. Germline CDR1 reads SGDLS; CDR2 reads YYNGEE. This CDR3 comprises 13 residues. DNA of the CDR3: TGTGCCAGCAGCGTAGTGGGACAGGAGACCCAGTACTTC. This sequence encodes CASSVVGQETQYF. Using reference TRBV9 and TRBJ2-5 for the parts outside the CDR3, the full variable domain is DSGVTQTPKHLITATGQRVTLRCSPRSGDLSVYWYQQSLDQGLQFLIQYYNGEERAKGNILERFSAQQFPDLHSELNLSSLELGDSALYFCASSVVGQETQYFGPGTRLLVL.

The genes are TRBV2 and TRBJ2-3; 8 bases are a match to TRBD1. The CDR3 has 14 residues. V dropped 5 bases and J dropped 4; count of bases not matched to a gene: 5. Germline loops: CDR1 SNHLY, CDR2 FYNNEI. CDR3 sequence: CASSKRDRSDTQYF. CDR3 coding DNA: TGTGCCAGCAGTAAACGGGACAGGTCAGATACGCAGTATTTT.

This rearrangement joins TRBV10-2 to TRBJ2-1, with 11 bases aligning to TRBD2. CDR3 size: 12 residues. From germline, CDR1 is WSHSY and CDR2 SAAADI. The V gene end was trimmed by 7 bases and the J gene end by 15 bases; junction bases not matched to a gene: 8. CDR3: CASNPSGGSPFF. Here the CDR3 DNA reads TGCGCCAGCAACCCTAGCGGGGGGTCCCCGTTCTTC.